This T cell receptor (beta chain) was sequenced for a study of cytomegalovirus exposure and HLA in healthy donors. With 60 Vbeta and 13 Jbeta primers, the PCR was carried out. Profiling relied on immunoSEQ multiplex PCR, and the TCRdb table lists in-frame clones only, not all of them. The repertoire holds under 200,000 clones, with 82% as singletons. About this clone itself: Its specificity is not known.

Study-wide results and caveats: Researchers catalogued under 200 TCR beta chains as cytomegalovirus-associated. Approximately 18,000 TCR beta sequences were associated with HLA alleles at 0.05 false discovery rate in a later analysis. Because they were indistinguishable, some V segments, including TRBV6-2 and TRBV6-3, were excluded. Available immune exposure information covered CMV serostatus only.

Germline loops: CDR1 MGHRA, CDR2 YSYEKL. V dropped 3 bases and J dropped 7; count of bases not matched to a gene: 8. CDR3 length equals 14 residues. The receptor comes from a woman between 50 and 59 years old in good health and CMV-seronegative. The specimen sequenced was PBMCs. This chain joins TRBV4-1 and TRBJ1-1; 7 bases map to TRBD1. This CDR3 is CASSQETGSIEAFF. CDR3 coding DNA: TGCGCCAGCAGCCAGGAGACAGGGTCTATTGAAGCTTTCTTT.